The text below deals with one TCR beta chain. These data belong to a study of blood T cell repertoires in COVID-19. Per the germline V gene, CDR1 is ENHRY and CDR2 is SYGVKD. V was cut by 10 bases and J by 0 bases, with 18 bases left in between. The CDR3 length is 16 residues. Assay: immunoSEQ multiplex PCR; the TCRdb copy retains only in-frame clones and omits some. The data hold tens of thousands of clones, with 70% to 85% observed a single time. This TCR derives from a human donor in a cohort sampled during active COVID-19. Specimen: peripheral blood. The J gene is TRBJ2-2, the V gene TRBV10-3; D perhaps matches TRBD2 (5 bases). The chain's CDR3 is CATQIGVAANTGELFF. In DNA form, the CDR3 reads TGTGCCACCCAAATCGGGGTGGCGGCGAACACCGGGGAGCTGTTTTTT.